The present T cell receptor beta chain was sequenced within a study of cytomegalovirus exposure and HLA in healthy donors (dated by TCRdb to the late 2010s). About the investigation overall: An earlier analysis of roughly 630 of the donors reported more than 250 Gb of sequence data and 117 million unique TCR beta sequences from 150 million to 200 million T cells. An early release covering more than 500 HLA-typed donors comprised about 300 gigabases of sequencing data and 85 million or so unique TCR sequences. Of the roughly 400 genotyped donors, around 81% fell in the genetic ancestry cluster associated with self-reported Caucasian donors. The study aimed to test whether cataloging public T cell receptors could reveal signatures of past pathogen exposure. The study used immunosequencing to profile the T cell repertoires of some 600 subjects and linked those repertoires to cytomegalovirus serostatus. Besides the first cohort of around 670 subjects, a separate validation cohort made up of 120 different subjects was used. To predict cytomegalovirus infection status, the study combined high-throughput TCR immunosequencing, statistical association of individual TCRs with disease status, and machine learning. A later analysis re-examined previously published TCR beta repertoires from roughly 720 donors and added high-resolution HLA genotyping to investigate patterns of TCR occurrence. The later analysis used no new phenotypic data to find candidate immune exposures, relying instead on TCR beta sequences and their occurrence across donors. An earlier analysis of approximately 640 of the donors applied high-throughput TCR beta sequencing to assess whether each TCR beta V gene segment acted as functional or pseudogenic. Alongside the repertoire data, information on donor age, sex, ethnicity and CMV serostatus was compiled. A later genetic analysis took genome-wide SNP genotypes for 398 of the 666 donors and used that subset as a discovery cohort. Every repertoire in the discovery cohort had been generated on one and the same sequencing platform. HLA typing included class I and class II loci at four-digit resolution. Typing coverage varied by locus: roughly 620-630 donors for A, B, C, DRB1 and DQB1; roughly 510 for DQA1; more than 600 for DPA1; roughly 470 for DPB1. A handful of DR-DQ haplotypes were handled as single units for association and clustering because linkage in the cohort was strong. On average, 235,054 unique TCR beta nucleotide sequences were sequenced per donor among 398 genotyped donors of the cohort, with roughly 18% of those sequences being non-productive.

The CDR3 is 18 residues long, ends included. Only CDR3 DNA is held: 54 bases, read in frame from base 1. V is trimmed back by 5 bases and J by 3 bases, and the junction contains 17 bases that no gene match accounts for. The CDR1 and CDR2 encoded by the germline V gene are KGHSH and LQKENI. The cohort consisted of approximately 690 healthy bone marrow donors. Cohort members were all nominally healthy when sampled, although unrecorded immune exposures were likely present. The donor tested CMV seronegative, placing the donor among the approximately 400 seronegative members of the cohort. Every donor gave a peripheral blood sample, and the peripheral blood mononuclear cells from that sample were used for TCR beta sequencing. Genomic DNA was extracted from the blood cell samples with the Qiagen DNeasy Blood Extraction Kit. This clone was picked up a small number of times. No antigen is known for it. Without the conserved terminal phenylalanine or tryptophan, this CDR3 likely stems from a read error.

Library preparation was by the immunoSEQ multiplex PCR assay. The multiplex PCR relied on a mix of 60 forward primers for TCR Vbeta segments and 13 reverse primers for TCR Jbeta segments. The CDR3 region of rearranged TCR beta genes was amplified from genomic DNA with a multiplex PCR assay. The Illumina HiSeq System was used to sequence the amplified TCR beta libraries as 87-base-pair reads. On the study's bioinformatics: A later analysis counted some 80 million unique TCR beta chains across the 640 or so repertoires, and some 11 million of these chains were shared by at least two donors. Raw reads were error-corrected and collapsed into unique sequences with a nearest-neighbor algorithm that merged closely related sequences to remove PCR and sequencing errors. Alignment of CDR3 sequences to IMGT reference sequences was used to assign V, D and J gene segments. For a sequence to be retained, a match of at least six nucleotides was required to both a V gene segment and a J gene segment. Rearrangements were classified as productive when the CDR3 lacked stop codons and remained in frame with V and J, and all other rearrangements were classified as non-productive. CDR3 was defined by IMGT convention, running from the second conserved V-encoded cysteine to the conserved J-encoded phenylalanine. The earlier analysis of about 590 of the donors excluded sequences that lacked an unambiguous match to a single V gene segment. In an earlier analysis of several hundred of the donors, V segments were called functional above 56.7% productive rearrangements and were called segregating when the between-donor standard deviation exceeded 5%. To diagnose cytomegalovirus status from the catalog of TCR beta chain sequences, a statistical classification framework was built. V and J gene assignment, in a later analysis, came from comparing TCR nucleotide sequences with IMGT/GENE-DB human TR gene sequences. The TCRdist pipeline was used in a later analysis to assign CDR3 sequences and most-parsimonious VDJ recombination scenarios. A later analysis defined each TCR beta chain by its CDR3 amino acid sequence plus V-gene family, and excluded reads lacking a unique V-gene family. A later analysis removed over 500 highly shared, low-generation-probability nucleotide sequences to deal with suspected cross-contamination and a sequencing artifact. A later analysis calculated a clonal expansion index for each public chain from normalized within-repertoire ranks of inferred template counts. A later analysis computed generation probabilities with a VDJ recombination model fitted to out-of-frame rearrangements, and checked the results against IGoR. In a later analysis, hypergeometric tests were used to score TCR-TCR, TCR-HLA and TCR-CMV co-occurrence, with a repertoire-size bias correction applied to TCR pairs. To estimate false discovery rates, a later analysis permuted the HLA or CMV assignments 20 times. In a later analysis, co-occurring TCRs were grouped with DBSCAN, and TCRdist sequence similarity was added when clustering was performed within HLA-allele-positive subsets. Repertoires with fewer than 30,000 or more than 120,000 public chains, plus five repertoires with anomalous nucleotide sharing, were excluded from co-occurrence clustering. The source is immuneACCESS, and TCRdb retained only in-frame sequences with V and J called. Part of the clones is not carried over; for the studies checked, unresolved V genes explain less than half of this, and the remainder is unexplained. V, J and clone size are taken as reported in that table, and D and trimming were inferred from the DNA itself. The sample data list tens of thousands of clones, and 60% to 80% of these were observed just once. The top ten hold approximately 2.4% of the sample.

The research as a whole found: Linkage disequilibrium might explain the correlated functional status among segregating V segments, but an unknown experimental factor could not be ruled out. The classifier was reported to diagnose cytomegalovirus status with high specificity and sensitivity in both the original and validation cohorts. HLA typing was unavailable for some donors at each locus, so association tests used only the typed subset. The only immune exposure information available for the cohort was CMV serostatus. A later analysis found that most CMV-associated TCR beta chains appeared HLA-restricted, with HLA associations seemingly driven largely by CMV exposure. While some public TCRs were present in many individuals, most TCR sequences turned up only very rarely across donors. Because counts were too low, seventeen rarely observed V segments, including chromosome 9 orphons, were excluded from the earlier analysis of several hundred of the donors. Because the 87-base-pair reads could not distinguish some IMGT-functional V segments, including TRBV6-2 and TRBV6-3, those segments were excluded. The study listed 150 to 200 TCR beta chains as associated with cytomegalovirus. A group of highly shared sequence variants was considered likely to be a technical artifact of the sequencing pipeline. Strong co-occurrence of HLA alleles, especially DR and DQ, made assigning TCR associations to individual alleles difficult. According to a later analysis, parvovirus B19, influenza, CMV and Epstein-Barr virus appeared linked to several top co-occurrence clusters. A later analysis found that TCR association rates varied across HLA loci, with DRB1 alleles showing the most associated TCRs and HLA-C alleles the fewest. In an earlier analysis of some 500 of the donors, most TCR beta V segments were observed in productive rearrangements about 90% or about 30% of the time, broadly matching IMGT annotations. This cohort had only TCR beta chains sequenced, and the lack of alpha or paired-chain data limited which features could be detected. The authors suggested that the approach could potentially be extended to other disease states and immunological phenotypes. A later analysis associated roughly 17,000 TCR beta sequences with specific HLA alleles at a false discovery rate of 0.05. In vitro tests confirmed that three of the cytomegalovirus-associated TCR beta chains recognize cytomegalovirus antigens. A further reported finding was that TCR beta sequences accurately predicted the HLA-A and HLA-B alleles for most subjects in the first cohort. According to a later genetic analysis, donors in an Asian-associated ancestry cluster had fewer N-insertions in productive TCRs than the approximately 700-donor mean. In a later genetic analysis, a missense DCLRE1C variant was associated with V-gene and J-gene trimming of TCR beta chains, and the association was replicated in an independent cohort. Presence/absence analyses assumed roughly uniform sequencing depth across donors, an assumption that may not hold. In a later analysis, HLA-associated TCR beta chains showed more clonal expansion and lower generation probabilities than non-associated chains that were equally common.

The chain is made from TRBV18 and TRBJ2-7; 9 bases in the junction line up with TRBD1. The TCR sequence derives from a female donor in good health and CMV-seronegative. Source material: PBMCs. The DNA sequence is TGTGCCAGCTCATGGAGTCCCGGGACAGGGATGGGGGACTACGAGCAGTACCTC. It translates as CASSWSPGTGMGDYEQYL.